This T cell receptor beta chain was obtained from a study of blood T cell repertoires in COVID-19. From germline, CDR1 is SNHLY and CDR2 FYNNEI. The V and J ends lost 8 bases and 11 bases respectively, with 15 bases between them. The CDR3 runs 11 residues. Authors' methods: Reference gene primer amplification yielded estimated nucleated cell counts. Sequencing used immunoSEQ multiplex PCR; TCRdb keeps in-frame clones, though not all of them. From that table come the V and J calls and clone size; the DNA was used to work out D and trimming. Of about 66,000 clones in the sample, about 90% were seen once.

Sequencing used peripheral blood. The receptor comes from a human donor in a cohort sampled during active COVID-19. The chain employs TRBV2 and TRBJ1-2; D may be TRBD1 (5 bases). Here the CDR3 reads CASASREKYTF. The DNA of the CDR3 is TGTGCCAGCGCGTCCAGGGAAAAGTACACCTTC.